The 23 T cell receptor beta chains below all came from one sample that was sequenced in a study of blood T cell repertoires in COVID-19. Sequenced by immunoSEQ multiplex PCR; TCRdb stores in-frame clones only, minus some. This sample yields under 300,000 clones, of which 88% are seen a single time; around 1% belongs to the top ten. The sequencing input was PBMCs or T cells enriched from blood (not recorded which). The receptors were gathered from a young woman who had recovered from COVID-19.

The chain has TRBV10-3 and TRBJ1-2; a weak D match, TRBD1 (5 bases). The CDR3 sequence is 13 residues long. V gave up 10 bases and J gave up 5 bases, with 17 bases separating them. Germline CDR1 is ENHRY and CDR2 is SYGVKD. The CDR3 DNA follows: TGTGCCACCTCTACAGGAGGAGGGTATGGCTACACCTTC. This encodes CATSTGGGYGYTF.

This clone was observed a handful of times. The chain carries TRBV24-1 and TRBJ2-6; possibly TRBD1 for D (5 bases). There are 15 residues in the CDR3. V was trimmed by 3 bases and J by 5 bases, leaving 10 bases between them. Germline assignment: CDR1 KGHDR and CDR2 SFDVKD. CDR3 DNA: TGTGCCACCAGTGATCCAGGGTTAAGGGCCAACGTCCTGACTTTC. Protein sequence: CATSDPGLRANVLTF.

This chain connects TRBV27 to TRBJ1-4; TRBD1 matches 9 bases. Germline V CDR1 and CDR2: MNHEY, SMNVEV (reference sequence). The CDR3 length is 15 residues. Germline trimming cut 5 bases from V and 6 bases from J; bases unmatched to any gene: 7. The CDR3 region has the DNA TGTGCCAGCAGTCCCGGGACAGGGTTATATGAAAAACTGTTTTTT. Translated: CASSPGTGLYEKLFF.

V and J are TRBV19 and TRBJ2-7; D may be TRBD2 (6 bases). The CDR3 is 13 amino acids. Germline V gives CDR1 LNHDA, CDR2 SQIVND (reference sequence). Trimming stripped 4 bases from V and 4 bases from J, with 11 bases between. In DNA form, the CDR3 reads TGTGCCAGTAGTAATCGGGCGGGATACGAGCAGTACTTC. This translates into CASSNRAGYEQYF.

The chain links TRBV30 to TRBJ2-7, with D tentatively TRBD2 (6 bases). Trimming stripped 0 bases from V and 1 base from J, with 10 bases between. This CDR3 region has 14 residues. CDR1 is GTSNPN and CDR2 is SVGIG in the germline V gene (reference sequence). The CDR3 loop reads CAWSVTRGSYEQYF. The CDR3 nucleotides are TGTGCCTGGAGTGTGACCCGGGGGTCCTACGAGCAGTACTTC.

This clone was recorded a few times. The V and J genes are TRBV6-6 and TRBJ2-7, with D possibly TRBD2 on 6 matching bases. Trimming shortened V by 5 bases and J by 3 bases, and 14 bases separated the two germline ends. Germline V CDR1 and CDR2: MNHNY, SVGAGI (reference sequence). The CDR3 runs 14 residues. For the CDR3, the DNA is TGTGCCAGCAGTCCGTTGGGGACTTACTACGAGCAGTACTTC. The encoded protein is CASSPLGTYYEQYF.

The chain joins TRBV11-2 to TRBJ2-7, with D maybe TRBD2 (5 bases). Germline V gene lookup returns CDR1 SGHAT and CDR2 FQNNGV. The V gene lost 3 bases and the J gene lost 2 bases, with 8 bases spanning the gap. This CDR3 region has 13 residues. The DNA of the CDR3 is TGTGCCAGCAGCTTGACCGGGGCCTACGAGCAGTACTTC. Encoded protein: CASSLTGAYEQYF.

This clone was counted a few times. The gene calls are TRBV18 and TRBJ2-1, with TRBD2 matching over 10 bases. This CDR3 has 18 amino acids. V trimming: 3 bases; J trimming: 1 base; junction bases outside the gene matches: 9. CDR1 is KGHSH, CDR2 LQKENI, per germline. CDR3 sequence (DNA): TGTGCCAGCTCACCCGTTCCGGGACTAGCGACGTCCTACAATGAGCAGTTCTTC. This translates into CASSPVPGLATSYNEQFF.

The chain uses TRBV4-1 and TRBJ1-3, with D possibly being TRBD1 (6 bases). The CDR3 consists of 17 residues. Germline assignment: CDR1 MGHRA and CDR2 YSYEKL. The V end lost 0 bases, the J end lost 2 bases, and 14 bases lay between the germline ends. CDR3 nucleotides: TGCGCCAGCAGCCAAGAACCTCCAGGGGCTACTGGAAACACCATATATTTT. Amino acid sequence: CASSQEPPGATGNTIYF.

This clone has just a few counts. The chain links TRBV5-1 to TRBJ2-7; possible D gene TRBD1, 5 bases. The ends were cut back, 4 bases at V and 7 bases at J, with 15 bases in the middle. There are 13 residues in the CDR3. CDR1 and CDR2 from the germline V gene are SGHRS and YFSETQ. In nucleotides, the CDR3 is TGCGCCAGCAGCCTCCTAGGGGCTGAGGAGCAGTACTTC. Its translation is CASSLLGAEEQYF.

The V and J genes are TRBV28 and TRBJ2-7; a possible D gene is TRBD2 (5 bases). Per the germline V gene, CDR1 is MDHEN and CDR2 is SYDVKM. Between the trimmed V and J ends, which lost 10 bases and 6 bases, there was a span of 28 bases. The CDR3 runs to 16 residues. CDR3: CATYSRAGTPFFEQYF. CDR3 in DNA: TGTGCCACCTACTCTAGGGCGGGTACCCCGTTTTTCGAGCAGTACTTC.

The V gene is TRBV2, the J gene TRBJ1-2; D perhaps matches TRBD1 (6 bases). The CDR3 totals 15 residues. V lost 1 base and J lost 5, with 14 bases in between. Germline V gene lookup returns CDR1 SNHLY and CDR2 FYNNEI. The CDR3 bases are TGTGCCAGCAGTGAAGGAGGGGACACGAGATATGGCTACACCTTC. Protein: CASSEGGDTRYGYTF.

This clone was seen once. This chain joins TRBV4-1 and TRBJ1-3; D call uncertain. Trimming cost V 0 bases and J 3 bases, with 12 bases left between them. The CDR3 covers 16 residues. Per the germline V gene, CDR1 is MGHRA and CDR2 is YSYEKL. The CDR3 DNA is TGCGCCAGCAGCCAAGAGGGAGGGAGGAGTGGAAACACCATATATTTT. Translated, it gives CASSQEGGRSGNTIYF.

This clone is a singleton in its sample. This chain joins TRBV4-2 and TRBJ1-3; TRBD1 matches at 8 bases. Per germline, CDR1 LGHNA and CDR2 YNFKEQ. This CDR3 contains 17 residues. With V trimmed by 4 bases and J by 3 bases, 11 bases remained unmatched. CDR3 nucleotides: TGTGCCAGCAGCCGCCAACCGACAGGGGAGTTTGGAAACACCATATATTTT. Translating it yields CASSRQPTGEFGNTIYF.

The V gene is TRBV12-3 or TRBV12-4, the J gene TRBJ1-4; D is perhaps TRBD1 (5 bases). The CDR3 spans 13 residues. Trimming removed 2 bases at V and 12 bases at J, with 13 bases between. Here the CDR3 reads CASSLSNGGELFF. The CDR3 DNA is TGTGCCAGCAGTTTAAGTAATGGAGGGGAACTGTTTTTT.

This clone occurred once. V gene TRBV7-2 combines with J gene TRBJ2-5; a possible D gene is TRBD2 (5 bases). Trimming left V 1 base short and J 4 bases short, with 13 bases between. This CDR3 region has 15 residues. The germline V gene encodes CDR1 SGHTA and CDR2 FQGNSA. CDR3 region: CASSLDGNIVETQYF. The CDR3, as DNA: TGTGCCAGCAGCTTAGACGGGAACATAGTAGAGACCCAGTACTTC.

This sequence joins TRBV5-4 and TRBJ2-1; 11 nucleotides line up with TRBD2. Germline V CDR1 and CDR2: SGHNT, YYREEE (reference sequence). Unmatched junction bases numbered 5, after V lost 7 bases and J lost 2 bases. This CDR3 region has 15 residues. The CDR3 here is CASFTSGGTYNEQFF. The CDR3, as DNA: TGTGCCAGCTTTACTAGCGGGGGAACCTACAATGAGCAGTTCTTC.

The V call is TRBV7-9, the J call TRBJ2-1, with 12 bases fitting TRBD1. From germline, CDR1 is SEHNR and CDR2 FQNEAQ (reference sequence). V was clipped by 0 bases and J by 7 bases; unmatched bases: 10. The CDR3 consists of 18 residues. CDR3 protein: CASSLAPGTGGSRNEQFF. CDR3 nucleotides: TGTGCCAGCAGCTTAGCCCCTGGGACAGGGGGCTCGAGAAATGAGCAGTTCTTC.

The rearrangement uses TRBV6-1 and TRBJ1-2, with 7 bases aligning to TRBD1. CDR3 length equals 15 residues. The germline V gene has CDR1 MNHNS and CDR2 SASEGT. The V gene end was trimmed by 2 bases and the J gene end by 2 bases; junction bases not matched to a gene: 5. CDR3 region: CASSEWQGENYGYTF. The CDR3, as DNA: TGTGCCAGCAGTGAATGGCAGGGGGAAAACTATGGCTACACCTTC.

The CDR3 here is CASSFSDRGLEGYTF. As DNA, the CDR3 is TGTGCCAGCAGCTTCTCCGACAGGGGGCTAGAAGGCTACACCTTC. The rearrangement joins TRBV7-2 to TRBJ1-2, with 10 positions matching TRBD1. CDR1 SGHTA and CDR2 FQGNSA come from the germline V gene. With V trimmed by 3 bases and J by 8 bases, 9 bases remained unmatched. CDR3 size: 15 residues.

The J gene is TRBJ1-5, the V gene TRBV2; weak D call: TRBD1 (6 bases). This CDR3 region has 13 residues. Trimming shortened V by 6 bases and J by 2 bases, and 8 bases separated the two germline ends. Germline CDR1 reads SNHLY; CDR2 reads FYNNEI. The CDR3 region is CASRHRGNQPQHF. CDR3 sequence (DNA): TGTGCCAGCAGGCACAGGGGCAATCAGCCCCAGCATTTT.

This sequence joins TRBV5-4 and TRBJ2-7; the D gene is possibly TRBD1 (6 bases). The germline V and J ends were trimmed by 3 bases and 3 bases, with 10 bases remaining between them. CDR3 length: 13 amino acids. From germline, CDR1 is SGHNT and CDR2 YYREEE (reference sequence). The CDR3 DNA reads TGTGCCAGCAGCTCCCGGGACAACTACGAGCAGTACTTC. Translating it yields CASSSRDNYEQYF.

This chain uses TRBV4-1 with TRBJ1-4; D remains ambiguous. The V end lost 7 bases, the J end lost 6 bases, and 15 bases lay between the germline ends. Germline V gene sequence: CDR1 MGHRA, CDR2 YSYEKL. This CDR3 comprises 14 residues. As DNA, the CDR3 is TGCGCCAGCACCGTTGTCCTCGGGTATGAAAAACTGTTTTTT. Its protein product is CASTVVLGYEKLFF.